This T cell receptor (beta chain) was profiled in a study of blood T cell repertoires in COVID-19. Study-level background: COVID-19 samples collected from the United States, Italy and Spain covered acute and convalescent phases. PBMCs, B-cell-depleted T cells, or T cells were the source of the cDNA or gDNA that made up the material.

This CDR3 contains 16 residues. With V trimmed by 2 bases and J by 5 bases, 4 bases remained unmatched. Germline-derived CDR1 and CDR2 are KGHDR and SFDVKD. Authors' data handling: Counts of nucleated cells, estimated from reference gene primer amplification, were obtained. The data were produced by immunoSEQ multiplex PCR, yet TCRdb's version contains in-frame clones alone and is incomplete. V and J calls and clone size are given by that table; D and trimming were obtained from the DNA. The sample includes some 120,000 clones, about 89% of them seen just once. Sequenced: peripheral blood. The chain employs TRBV24-1 and TRBJ2-2, with 10 bases aligning to TRBD1. The origin of this receptor is a human donor with acute or convalescent COVID-19. The donor label of this sample is uncertain. This CDR3 is CATSDWGTGVTGELFF. CDR3 sequence (DNA): TGTGCCACCAGTGATTGGGGGACAGGGGTAACCGGGGAGCTGTTTTTT.